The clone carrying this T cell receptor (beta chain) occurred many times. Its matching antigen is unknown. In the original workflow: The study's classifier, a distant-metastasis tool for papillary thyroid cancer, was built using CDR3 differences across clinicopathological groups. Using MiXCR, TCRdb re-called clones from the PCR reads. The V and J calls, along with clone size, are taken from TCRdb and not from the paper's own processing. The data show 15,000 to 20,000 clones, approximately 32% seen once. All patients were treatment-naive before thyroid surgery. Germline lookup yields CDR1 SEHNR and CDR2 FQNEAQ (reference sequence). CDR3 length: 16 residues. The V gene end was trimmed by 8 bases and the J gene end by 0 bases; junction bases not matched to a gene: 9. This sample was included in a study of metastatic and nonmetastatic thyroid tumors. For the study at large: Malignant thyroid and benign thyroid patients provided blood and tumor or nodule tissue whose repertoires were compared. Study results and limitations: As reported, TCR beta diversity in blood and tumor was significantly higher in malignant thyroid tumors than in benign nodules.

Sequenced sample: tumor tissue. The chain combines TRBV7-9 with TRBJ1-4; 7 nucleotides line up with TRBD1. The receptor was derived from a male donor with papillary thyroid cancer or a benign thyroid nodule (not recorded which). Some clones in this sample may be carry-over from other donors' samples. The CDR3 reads CASSVTGRTTNEKLFF. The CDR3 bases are TGTGCCAGCTCGGTGACAGGGAGGACAACTAATGAAAAACTGTTTTTT.